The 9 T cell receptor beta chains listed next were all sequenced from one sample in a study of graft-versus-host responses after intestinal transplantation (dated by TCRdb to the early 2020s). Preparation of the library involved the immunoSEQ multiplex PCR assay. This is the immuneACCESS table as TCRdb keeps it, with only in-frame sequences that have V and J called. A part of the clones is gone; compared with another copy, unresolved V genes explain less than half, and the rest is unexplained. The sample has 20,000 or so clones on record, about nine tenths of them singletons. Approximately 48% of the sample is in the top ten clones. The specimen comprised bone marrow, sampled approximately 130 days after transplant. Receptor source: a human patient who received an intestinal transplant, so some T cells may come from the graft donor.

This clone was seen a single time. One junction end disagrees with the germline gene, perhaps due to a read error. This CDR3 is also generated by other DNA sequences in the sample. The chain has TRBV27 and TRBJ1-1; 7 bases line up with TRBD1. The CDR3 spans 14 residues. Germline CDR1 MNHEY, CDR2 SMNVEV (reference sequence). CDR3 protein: CASSLSRGLSEAFF. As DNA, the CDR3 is TGTGCCAGCAGTTTATCGAGGGGGCTCTCTGAGGCTTTCTTT.

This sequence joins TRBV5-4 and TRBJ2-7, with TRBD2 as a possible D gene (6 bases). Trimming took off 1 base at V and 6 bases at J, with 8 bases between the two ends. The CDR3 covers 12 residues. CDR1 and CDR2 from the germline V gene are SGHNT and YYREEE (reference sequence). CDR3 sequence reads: CASSLYGGEQYF. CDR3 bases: TGTGCCAGCAGCTTGTACGGGGGCGAGCAGTACTTC.

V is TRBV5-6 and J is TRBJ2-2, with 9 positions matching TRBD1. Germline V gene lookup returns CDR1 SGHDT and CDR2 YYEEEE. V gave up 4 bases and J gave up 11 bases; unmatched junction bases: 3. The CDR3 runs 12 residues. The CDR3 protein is CASSRTGDELFF. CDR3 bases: TGTGCCAGCAGCCGGACAGGGGACGAGCTGTTTTTT.

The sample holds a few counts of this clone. In DNA, the CDR3 is TGTGCCAGCAGCGTACTAGCGGGACGCGCCGAGCAGTACTTC. This sequence encodes CASSVLAGRAEQYF. The chain combines TRBV11-2 with TRBJ2-7; 10 bases match TRBD2. CDR1 and CDR2 from the germline V gene are SGHAT and FQNNGV. V lost 5 bases, J lost 6 bases, and 7 bases stayed unmatched. The CDR3 consists of 14 residues.

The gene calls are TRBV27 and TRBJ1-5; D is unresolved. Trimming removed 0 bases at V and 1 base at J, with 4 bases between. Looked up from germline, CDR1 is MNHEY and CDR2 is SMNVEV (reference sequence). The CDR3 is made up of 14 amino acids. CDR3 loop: CASSLSGSNQPQHF. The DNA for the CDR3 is TGTGCCAGCAGTTTATCGGGGAGCAATCAGCCCCAGCATTTT.

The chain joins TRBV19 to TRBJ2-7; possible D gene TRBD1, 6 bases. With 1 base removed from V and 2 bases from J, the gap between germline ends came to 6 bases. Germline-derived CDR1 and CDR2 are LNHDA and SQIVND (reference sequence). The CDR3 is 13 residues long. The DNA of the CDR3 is TGTGCCAGTAGTATAGGACAGGCCTACGAGCAGTACTTC. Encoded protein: CASSIGQAYEQYF.

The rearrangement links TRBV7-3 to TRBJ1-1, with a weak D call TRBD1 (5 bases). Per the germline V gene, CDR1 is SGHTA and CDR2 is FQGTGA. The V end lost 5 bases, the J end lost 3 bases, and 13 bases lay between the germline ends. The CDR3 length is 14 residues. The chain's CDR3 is CASSRGAEDTEAFF. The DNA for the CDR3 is TGTGCCAGCAGCCGTGGGGCGGAGGACACTGAAGCTTTCTTT.

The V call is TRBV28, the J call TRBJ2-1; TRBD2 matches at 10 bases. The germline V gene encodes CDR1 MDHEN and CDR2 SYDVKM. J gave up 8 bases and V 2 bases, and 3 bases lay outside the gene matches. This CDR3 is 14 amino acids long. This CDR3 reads CASSLALAGDEQFF. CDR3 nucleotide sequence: TGTGCCAGCAGTTTAGCCCTAGCGGGGGATGAGCAGTTCTTC.

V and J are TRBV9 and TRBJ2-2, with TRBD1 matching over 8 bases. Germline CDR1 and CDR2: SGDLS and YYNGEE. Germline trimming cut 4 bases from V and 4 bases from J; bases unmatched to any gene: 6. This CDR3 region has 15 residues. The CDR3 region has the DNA TGTGCCAGCAGCCCCCGGACAGGGACCACCGGGGAGCTGTTTTTT. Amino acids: CASSPRTGTTGELFF.